The clone carrying this T cell receptor (beta chain) was counted at least ten times. The sample comes from a study of low-dose radiotherapy and immunotherapy resistance in tumors. TRAV- and TRBV-specific primers were used for first-strand cDNA, which covered alpha and beta chains. With a constant-region primer and a V-primer adapter, TCRs were subjected to roughly 18 PCR cycles of amplification. Each CDR3 protein is one row after TCRdb ran MiXCR on the reads. The table records 60,000 to 90,000 distinct CDR3 sequences, around 32% of them present only once. Time point indicated: before trial treatment. The V gene lost 6 bases and the J gene lost 5 bases, with 13 bases spanning the gap. CDR3 length: 13 residues. Germline loops: CDR1 MNHEY, CDR2 SMNVEV (reference sequence).

The TCR was taken from a female donor with ovarian cancer. The material sequenced was PBMCs, taken before treatment. The gene calls are TRBV27 and TRBJ1-2; D remains unclear. The CDR3 loop is CASRSSGVYGYTF. In nucleotides, the CDR3 is TGTGCCAGCAGAAGTTCTGGGGTTTATGGCTACACCTTC.